The rows below give T cell receptor beta chains drawn from one sample of a study of T-cell reconstitution after alpha-beta-depleted transplantation in children. Using its own MiXCR run on the PCR reads, TCRdb lists one record per CDR3 protein. The data contain approximately 630,000 distinct CDR3 sequences, around 14% of them singletons. This material consisted of PBMCs, taken before TCRalphabeta/CD19-depleted stem cell transplant. The receptors originated from a girl aged 2-10 years with congenital amegakaryocytic thrombocytopenia, due to receive a stem cell transplant. CDR3s include the opening cysteine and the closing phenylalanine or tryptophan. The D gene is left open where the match is weak. Size is stated for part of the rows, as once, few or many counts, or as a class when the clone is expanded.

D	size	J	V	CDR3	DNA
-	-	TRBJ2-1	TRBV7-6	CASSALAGEQFF	TGTGCCAGCAGCGCCCTGGCCGGTGAGCAGTTCTTC
-	few	TRBJ1-6	TRBV20-1	CSARDKNLLNSPLHF	TGCAGTGCTAGAGATAAGAATCTTCTTAATTCACCCCTCCACTTT
-	few	TRBJ2-7	TRBV18	CASSPAWTAMNPLYEQYF	TGTGCCAGCTCACCAGCCTGGACAGCCATGAACCCCCTCTACGAGCAGTACTTC
-	many	TRBJ2-7	TRBV7-9	CASSDSDIGIMTYEQYF	TGTGCCAGCAGCGATTCGGACATTGGGATAATGACCTACGAGCAGTACTTC
-	many	TRBJ2-5	TRBV20-1	CSAPEEFQETQYF	TGCAGTGCCCCAGAGGAATTCCAAGAGACCCAGTACTTC
-	few	TRBJ2-5	TRBV7-9	CASSRGRETQYF	TGTGCCAGCAGCAGAGGGCGGGAGACCCAGTACTTC
-	many	TRBJ2-2	TRBV12-3/TRBV12-4	CASSPSRLGGTGELFF	TGTGCCAGCAGTCCTTCGAGACTAGGGGGCACCGGGGAGCTGTTTTTT
-	-	TRBJ2-6	TRBV20-1	CSAYRDTSGANVLTF	TGCAGTGCTTACAGGGACACCTCTGGGGCCAACGTCCTGACTTTC
-	-	TRBJ2-2	TRBV15	CATKEGLVPGELFF	TGTGCCACCAAGGAGGGTTTAGTCCCCGGGGAGCTGTTTTTT
-	many	TRBJ1-5	TRBV20-1	CSALPGDSNQPQHF	TGCAGTGCGCTCCCAGGGGATAGCAATCAGCCCCAGCATTTT
TRBD2	many	TRBJ2-2	TRBV5-1	CASRQTSLNTGELFF	TGCGCCAGCAGACAGACTAGCCTGAACACCGGGGAGCTGTTTTTT
-	many	TRBJ1-3	TRBV5-1	CASHLGASSGNTIYF	TGCGCCAGCCACCTCGGGGCGAGCTCTGGAAACACCATATATTTT
-	many	TRBJ2-1	TRBV11-2	CASSPPPRVLSYNEQFF	TGTGCCAGCAGCCCCCCCCCGAGGGTCTTGTCCTACAATGAGCAGTTCTTC
TRBD1	many	TRBJ1-4	TRBV6-5	CASHATDRGHEKLFF	TGTGCCAGCCACGCCACGGACAGGGGACACGAAAAACTGTTTTTT
-	many	TRBJ2-3	TRBV5-5	CASSRGNSADTQYF	TGTGCCAGCAGCCGCGGCAACAGCGCAGATACGCAGTATTTT
-	many	TRBJ2-3	TRBV5-1	CASSGGWTGPASTDTQYF	TGCGCCAGCAGCGGAGGGTGGACAGGCCCCGCTAGCACAGATACGCAGTATTTT
-	many	TRBJ2-2	TRBV10-3	CATAVKSGELFF	TGTGCCACCGCCGTGAAGTCCGGGGAGCTGTTTTTT
TRBD2	-	TRBJ2-7	TRBV19	CATSSGSRYEQYF	TGTGCCACGTCAAGCGGGAGCCGTTACGAGCAGTACTTC
-	few	TRBJ1-4	TRBV12-3/TRBV12-4	CASSLFPRESEKLFF	TGTGCCAGCAGTTTATTTCCCAGGGAAAGTGAAAAACTGTTTTTT
-	many	TRBJ2-3	TRBV5-1	CASSPMPTGSTDTQYF	TGCGCCAGCAGCCCTATGCCCACAGGATCAACAGATACGCAGTATTTT
-	many	TRBJ1-5	TRBV6-6	CASSYVGQPQHF	TGTGCCAGCAGTTATGTAGGGCAGCCCCAGCATTTT
-	-	TRBJ1-4	TRBV2	CARPYGPSFF	TGTGCCAGGCCTTACGGCCCTTCCTTTTTT
TRBD1	few	TRBJ2-1	TRBV14	CASSQEKPGQGYNEQFF	TGTGCCAGCAGCCAAGAAAAGCCGGGACAGGGGTACAATGAGCAGTTCTTC
-	-	TRBJ1-5	TRBV7-8	CASSSIGDQPQHF	TGTGCCAGCAGCTCCATAGGGGACCAGCCCCAGCATTTT
-	-	TRBJ1-1	TRBV4-1	CASSQDSGLNTEAFF	TGCGCCAGCAGCCAAGATTCAGGACTGAACACTGAAGCTTTCTTT
-	-	TRBJ2-1	TRBV12-3/TRBV12-4	CASSLGGEATREQFF	TGTGCCAGCAGTTTAGGGGGGGAGGCTACCCGTGAGCAGTTCTTC
-	-	TRBJ2-5	TRBV29-1	CSAQGGSLQETQYF	TGCAGCGCCCAGGGGGGTTCCCTCCAAGAGACCCAGTACTTC
-	-	TRBJ2-1	TRBV7-9	CASSLSQARYNEQFF	TGTGCCAGCAGCTTATCGCAGGCCCGCTACAATGAGCAGTTCTTC
-	-	TRBJ2-5	TRBV5-1	CASSLIGRKETQYF	TGCGCCAGCAGCTTGATTGGGCGGAAAGAGACCCAGTACTTC
-	many	TRBJ1-1	TRBV19	CASSIPGGENTEAFF	TGTGCCAGTAGTATACCCGGGGGAGAGAACACTGAAGCTTTCTTT
-	many	TRBJ2-1	TRBV20-1	CSASQSGGSYNEQFF	TGCAGTGCTAGTCAATCGGGTGGGTCCTACAATGAGCAGTTCTTC
TRBD2	many	TRBJ2-7	TRBV9	CASSAGLADSYEQYF	TGTGCCAGCAGCGCGGGACTAGCGGACTCCTACGAGCAGTACTTC
TRBD1	few	TRBJ1-2	TRBV6-1	CASRARTGVGYTF	TGTGCCAGCAGGGCGAGGACAGGGGTCGGCTACACCTTC
TRBD1	few	TRBJ1-1	TRBV5-1	CASSYDRANTEAFF	TGCGCCAGCAGCTATGACAGGGCGAACACTGAAGCTTTCTTT
TRBD2	-	TRBJ2-2	TRBV19	CASSILAGGTGELFF	TGTGCCAGTAGTATACTAGCGGGAGGAACCGGGGAGCTGTTTTTT
TRBD1	few	TRBJ1-3	TRBV7-9	CASSFDREAASGNTIYF	TGTGCCAGCAGCTTTGACAGGGAAGCGGCCTCTGGAAACACCATATATTTT
TRBD2	-	TRBJ2-7	TRBV7-8	CASSLGSRGLVYEQYF	TGTGCCAGCAGCTTAGGTAGTCGGGGACTAGTCTACGAGCAGTACTTC
-	-	TRBJ2-3	TRBV20-1	CSARPASTDTQYF	TGCAGTGCTCGACCGGCTAGCACAGATACGCAGTATTTT
-	-	TRBJ2-4	TRBV10-3	CAIIGLLPKNIQYF	TGTGCCATCATCGGGCTCCTTCCCAAAAACATTCAGTACTTC
TRBD1	many	TRBJ1-5	TRBV5-1	CASSQGGQTNQPQHF	TGCGCCAGCAGTCAAGGGGGACAGACCAATCAGCCCCAGCATTTT
-	-	TRBJ1-1	TRBV19	CASSWRGAGTEAFF	TGTGCCAGTAGTTGGAGGGGGGCGGGCACTGAAGCTTTCTTT
TRBD1	few	TRBJ2-7	TRBV20-1	CSATPGQGEYEQYF	TGCAGTGCAACACCGGGACAGGGGGAATACGAGCAGTACTTC
-	-	TRBJ2-3	TRBV10-3	CAIEGGRDTQYF	TGTGCCATCGAGGGGGGGCGAGATACGCAGTATTTT
TRBD1	many	TRBJ2-7	TRBV20-1	CSATGQVTYEQYF	TGCAGTGCTACCGGACAGGTAACCTACGAGCAGTACTTC
TRBD2	many	TRBJ2-1	TRBV11-2	CASSPLAGSGNEQFF	TGTGCCAGCAGCCCACTAGCGGGAAGCGGCAATGAGCAGTTCTTC
-	-	TRBJ2-7	TRBV27	CASSLAPSGAYEQYF	TGTGCCAGCAGTTTAGCCCCCTCAGGGGCCTACGAGCAGTACTTC
-	few	TRBJ2-5	TRBV5-4	CASSFGRGESQETQYF	TGTGCCAGCAGCTTCGGCAGGGGAGAGAGCCAAGAGACCCAGTACTTC
TRBD2	-	TRBJ2-1	TRBV15	CATGAGGTQFF	TGTGCCACCGGAGCGGGAGGAACCCAGTTCTTC
TRBD2	many	TRBJ2-2	TRBV9	CASSVGAGEYTGELFF	TGTGCCAGCAGCGTAGGGGCGGGAGAGTACACCGGGGAGCTGTTTTTT
TRBD1	-	TRBJ1-2	TRBV5-5	CASSLELDTGALNYGYTF	TGTGCCAGCAGCTTGGAATTGGATACAGGGGCGCTAAACTATGGCTACACCTTC
-	few	TRBJ1-4	TRBV5-5	CASSLRTGRNEKLFF	TGTGCCAGCAGCTTGAGAACAGGAAGAAATGAAAAACTGTTTTTT
-	many	TRBJ2-2	TRBV5-1	CASSLAVVSNTGELFF	TGCGCCAGCAGCTTGGCCGTAGTATCGAACACCGGGGAGCTGTTTTTT
TRBD2	many	TRBJ2-7	TRBV20-1	CSASSGRDYEQYF	TGCAGTGCTAGTAGCGGGAGAGATTACGAGCAGTACTTC
TRBD2	few	TRBJ2-1	TRBV4-1	CASRGLAGGPLFF	TGCGCCAGCAGGGGACTAGCGGGAGGGCCGCTCTTCTTC
TRBD2	few	TRBJ2-1	TRBV5-1	CASSTAAGLAGNNEQFF	TGCGCCAGCAGCACAGCCGCTGGGCTAGCGGGAAATAATGAGCAGTTCTTC
-	many	TRBJ2-1	TRBV20-1	CSARASGYHSYNEQFF	TGCAGTGCTAGGGCGTCAGGGTACCACTCCTACAATGAGCAGTTCTTC
-	-	TRBJ2-4	TRBV12-3/TRBV12-4	CASSWWEDIQYF	TGTGCCAGCAGTTGGTGGGAGGACATTCAGTACTTC
-	many	TRBJ1-1	TRBV27	CASILPSFF	TGTGCCAGCATCCTTCCCTCTTTCTTT
-	many	TRBJ2-1	TRBV20-1	CSATLAAGKNEQFF	TGCAGTGCCACTCTCGCGGCAGGGAAAAATGAGCAGTTCTTC
TRBD2	few	TRBJ2-7	TRBV28	CASSLRQTGGYEQYF	TGTGCCAGCAGTTTACGGCAGACCGGGGGGTACGAGCAGTACTTC